The entry that follows covers one T cell receptor (beta chain) sequence. The data derive from a study of blood T cell repertoires in COVID-19. Study-level background: Acute and convalescent COVID-19 samples came from the United States, Italy and Spain.

Unmatched junction bases numbered 6, after V lost 1 base and J lost 1 base. Germline loops: CDR1 LGHNA, CDR2 YNFKEQ. The CDR3 loop spans 16 amino acids. Sequencing was performed with immunoSEQ multiplex PCR; in TCRdb, only in-frame clones are kept and a portion is missing. This table holds under 300,000 clones, 89% found once. V is TRBV4-2 and J is TRBJ1-1; 7 bases match TRBD1. The sequence derives from a man aged 45-60 years with acute or convalescent COVID-19. The material sequenced was peripheral blood. This chain's CDR3 is CASSQAVGQENTEAFF. The CDR3 DNA is TGTGCCAGCAGCCAAGCCGTTGGACAGGAGAACACTGAAGCTTTCTTT.